This TCR beta chain was documented in a study of CD8 T cells in ankylosing spondylitis. Findings of the study overall: Ankylosing spondylitis blood appeared to be characterized by a TCR beta motif of eight highly homologous variants. Peripheral blood held disease-linked clones only at relatively low frequency, and these were CD8+.

There are many counts of this clonotype. Its antigen is unknown. TCRdb redid the calling of the 5' RACE reads with MiXCR, one entry per CDR3 protein. The data contain under 300,000 distinct CDR3 sequences, more than 15% of them singletons. The clonotype was recovered from a male donor with ankylosing spondylitis or in good health (not recorded which). Sequenced input: blood, either unsorted or a sorted T cell fraction (not recorded which).

CDR3 DNA sequence: TGCGCCAGCAGCCAAGGAGGCGGGAGTCTCTACAATGAGCAGTTCTTC. This sequence encodes CASSQGGGSLYNEQFF. The V call is TRBV4-3, the J call TRBJ2-1, with 7 bases that match TRBD2. CDR1 LGHNA and CDR2 YSLEER come from the germline V gene. The CDR3 is 16 amino acids. Losses at the gene ends were 1 base for V and 3 bases for J; bases not matched to a gene: 6.